A single TCR beta chain is shown here with its context. Its antigen target is currently unknown. One base away there is no much larger clone; base qualities are not given. A single peripheral blood draw of around 100 mL on average was collected from each donor into heparinised tubes. A BD FACSAria II and a panel including CD45RO, CCR7, CD25, CD127, CD95 and CD27 were used to sort naive, central memory, regulatory and stem cell-like memory CD4+ T cells. Every sorted population had a purity above 95%. PBMCs were isolated right away by Lymphoprep density gradient centrifugation and were stained directly, without culture. So that batch effects would be minimized, each experiment stained and sorted samples in pairs, pairing one healthy donor with one patient. The entire isolated RNA was reverse transcribed using the High Capacity cDNA Reverse Transcription Kit, and thus expressed TCRB transcripts were sequenced. Naive, central memory and regulatory T cell samples underwent deep immunoSEQ sequencing, averaging around 3.7 million total reads per sample. After sorted cells were lysed in RLT buffer, RNA was extracted with DNase-treated RNeasy Micro or Mini kits, with the choice depending on cell number. To prevent cross-contamination, each cell subset was processed individually, whereas patient and healthy donor samples were processed jointly. The immunoSEQ multiplex PCR was used to amplify TCRB sequences from cDNA, generating 87-bp fragments that spanned the CDR3 region. Sequencing of the amplicons was performed on the Illumina HiSeq platform. From the authors' description of their analysis: Synthetic template baselines were used to correct PCR bias computationally, reads within Hamming distance 2 were collapsed together, and singletons that could not be merged were discarded. Reads were aligned to IMGT to assign V, D and J genes, CDR3 length, and insertions or deletions at six rearrangement sites. Within each subset, clonotype counts were normalized to the number of sorted cells before true diversity and Gini coefficients were calculated with the tcR R package. The overlap coefficient, calculated on TCRB nucleotide sequences, was used to measure repertoire sharing. As a proxy for the pre-selection repertoire, out-of-frame TCRB sequences from naive cells were analyzed. In TCRdb, the immuneACCESS table is reduced to in-frame sequences with V and J assigned. These tables do not hold every clone; where another copy was compared, an unresolved V gene accounts for under half, and the others remain unexplained. Clone size and the V and J calls come from that table; the DNA yielded D and trimming. The table for this sample lists under 300,000 clones; approximately 15% of them were counted only once. About 0.02% of the sample is in the top ten clones.

CDR1 and CDR2, looked up from the germline V gene, are SQVTM and ANQGSEA. V sheds 6 bases and J sheds 5 bases, leaving 15 bases between their ends. The CDR3 goes from the cysteine to the phenylalanine over 13 residues. Here the CDR3 DNA is all that survives: 39 bases in frame from base 1. This sample was included in a study of beta chain features in type 1 diabetes (dated 2018 in TCRdb). Study-wide context: Mean age, gender distribution, total cell number and subset yield were not different between patients and healthy donors. In the study, TCRB repertoires of sorted circulating CD4+ T cell subsets from recently diagnosed type 1 diabetes patients were compared with those of matched healthy donors. A total of just under 110,000,000 sorted cells were examined across all samples, and RNA yield correlated strongly with the number of cells per subset. Whereas all 28 donors provided naive and central memory subsets, regulatory and stem cell-like memory subsets were isolated from just 8 patients and roughly 8 healthy donors.

Beyond this particular receptor, the publication reports: Sequencing cDNA rather than genomic DNA could over-represent highly expressing activated cells, although activation and CD3 levels did not differ between groups. Only small numbers of individuals were included in the HLA sub-analyses, which left unresolved whether HLA type had any influence on TCRB rearrangement. Naive, central memory and regulatory TCRB repertoires appeared to be more alike among patients than among healthy donors. Shorter templates might be favored by PCR, yet because patient and control samples were amplified and corrected together, any such skew would affect both groups equally. A moderate but significant shortening of TCRB CDR3 length was observed in type 1 diabetes patients in all four CD4+ subsets. At VDJ recombination sites, patients with type 1 diabetes made fewer insertions and deleted more nucleotides, a pattern implying thymic rearrangement abnormalities.

This receptor was identified in a young man with type 1 diabetes. In this chain, TRBV29-1 is recombined with TRBJ2-3; TRBD2 is perhaps the D gene, given 5 matching bases. The sample comprised naive CD4+ T cells from blood. The cell subset or site label here, explained by the study, means: true naive CD4+ T cells. The CDR3 region reads CSVERIQQDTQYF. The sequenced DNA is TGCAGCGTGGAGCGGATCCAGCAAGATACGCAGTATTTT.